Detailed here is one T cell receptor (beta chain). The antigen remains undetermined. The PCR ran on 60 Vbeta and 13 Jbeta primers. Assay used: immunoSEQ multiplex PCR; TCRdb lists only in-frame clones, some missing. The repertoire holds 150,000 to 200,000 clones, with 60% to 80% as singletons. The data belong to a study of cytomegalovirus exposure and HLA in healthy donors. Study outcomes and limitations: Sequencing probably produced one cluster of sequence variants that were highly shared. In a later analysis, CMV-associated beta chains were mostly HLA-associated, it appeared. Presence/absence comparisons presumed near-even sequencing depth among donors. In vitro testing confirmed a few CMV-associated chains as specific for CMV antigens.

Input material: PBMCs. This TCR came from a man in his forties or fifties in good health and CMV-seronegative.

In nucleotides, the CDR3 is TGTGCCAGCAGCTCCGGGACAGGGGAATTGGGGGAATGGGATGAGCAGTTCTTC. Its translation: CASSSGTGELGEWDEQFF. The chain couples TRBV2 to TRBJ2-1, with 10 bases lining up with TRBD1. CDR3 length equals 18 residues. With V trimmed by 6 bases and J by 8 bases, 19 bases remained unmatched. The germline V gene encodes CDR1 SNHLY and CDR2 FYNNEI.